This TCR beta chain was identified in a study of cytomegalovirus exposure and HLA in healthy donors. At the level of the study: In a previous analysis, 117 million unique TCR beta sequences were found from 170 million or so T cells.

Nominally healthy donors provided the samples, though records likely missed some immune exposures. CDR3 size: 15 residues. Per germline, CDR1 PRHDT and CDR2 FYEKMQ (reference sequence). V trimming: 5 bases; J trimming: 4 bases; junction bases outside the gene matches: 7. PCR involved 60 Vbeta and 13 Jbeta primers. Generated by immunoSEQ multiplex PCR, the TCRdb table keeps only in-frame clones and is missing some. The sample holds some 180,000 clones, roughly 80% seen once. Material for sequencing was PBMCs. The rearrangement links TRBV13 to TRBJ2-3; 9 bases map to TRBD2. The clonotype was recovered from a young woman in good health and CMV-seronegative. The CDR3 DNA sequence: TGTGCCAGCAGCCCACGACTAGCGGAGGCAGATACGCAGTATTTT. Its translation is CASSPRLAEADTQYF. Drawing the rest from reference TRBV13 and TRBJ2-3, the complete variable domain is AAGVIQSPRHLIKEKRETATLKCYPIPRHDTVYWYQQGPGQDPQFLISFYEKMQSDKGSIPDRFSAQQFSDYHSELNMSSLELGDSALYFCASSPRLAEADTQYFGPGTRLTVL.